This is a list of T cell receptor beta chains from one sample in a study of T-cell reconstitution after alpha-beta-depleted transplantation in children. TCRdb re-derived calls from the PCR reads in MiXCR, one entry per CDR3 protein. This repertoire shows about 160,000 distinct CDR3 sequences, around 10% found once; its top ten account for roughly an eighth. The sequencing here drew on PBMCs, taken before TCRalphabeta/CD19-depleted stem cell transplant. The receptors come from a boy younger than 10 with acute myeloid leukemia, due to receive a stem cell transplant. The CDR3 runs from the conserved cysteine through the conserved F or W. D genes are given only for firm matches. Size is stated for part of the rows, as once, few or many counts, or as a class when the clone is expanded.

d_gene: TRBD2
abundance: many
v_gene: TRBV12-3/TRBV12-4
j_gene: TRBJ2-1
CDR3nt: TGTGCCAGCACCCTAGCGGGTAGGGATGAGCAGTTCTTC
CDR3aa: CASTLAGRDEQFF

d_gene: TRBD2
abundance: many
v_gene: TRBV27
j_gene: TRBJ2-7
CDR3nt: TGTGCCAGCAGTTTATCGGGACTAGGGTACGAGCAGTACTTC
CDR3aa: CASSLSGLGYEQYF

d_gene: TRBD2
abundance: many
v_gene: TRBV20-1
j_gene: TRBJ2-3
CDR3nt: TGCAGTGCTCGATCACTAGCGGGAGGCACAGATACGCAGTATTTT
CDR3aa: CSARSLAGGTDTQYF

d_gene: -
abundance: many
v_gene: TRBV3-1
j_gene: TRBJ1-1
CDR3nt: TGTGCCAGCAGCCAAGCTGCTTGGGGATCCGCTGAGCAGGCGGCACAGATCACTGAAGCTTTCTTT
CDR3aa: CASSQAAWGSAEQAAQITEAFF

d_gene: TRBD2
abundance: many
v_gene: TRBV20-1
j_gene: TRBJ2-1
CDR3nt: TGCAGTGCTAGAGTTGGTAGCGGGGGGCAGTTCTTC
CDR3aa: CSARVGSGGQFF

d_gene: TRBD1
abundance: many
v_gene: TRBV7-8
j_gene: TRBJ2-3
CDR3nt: TGTGCCAGCAGCAAGGGACAGGGAAGGACAGATACGCAGTATTTT
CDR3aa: CASSKGQGRTDTQYF

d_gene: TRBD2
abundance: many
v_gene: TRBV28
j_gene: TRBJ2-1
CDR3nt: TGTGCCAGCACCCCTAGGGGGACTAGCGGGAGGCGCTACAATGAGCAGTTCTTC
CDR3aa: CASTPRGTSGRRYNEQFF

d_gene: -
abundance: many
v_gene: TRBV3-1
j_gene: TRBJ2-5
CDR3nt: TGTGCCAGCAGCCAAGATGGAGAGACCCAGTACTTC
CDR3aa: CASSQDGETQYF

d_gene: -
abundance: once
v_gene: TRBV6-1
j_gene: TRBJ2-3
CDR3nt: TGTGCCAGCAGATCTCTAGCGAGCACAGATACGCAGTATTTT
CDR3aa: CASRSLASTDTQYF

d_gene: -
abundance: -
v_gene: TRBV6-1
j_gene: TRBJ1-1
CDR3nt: TGTGCCAGCAGTCAACGATTGAACGCTTTCTTT
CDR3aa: CASSQRLNAFF

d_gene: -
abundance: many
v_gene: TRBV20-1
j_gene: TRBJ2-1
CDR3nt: TGCAGTGCTATAGTCTTGGCCAATGAGCAGTTCTTC
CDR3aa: CSAIVLANEQFF

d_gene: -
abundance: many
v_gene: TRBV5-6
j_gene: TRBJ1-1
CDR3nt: TGTGCCAGTCGGGTGACAAAGAACACTGAAGCTTTCTTT
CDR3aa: CASRVTKNTEAFF

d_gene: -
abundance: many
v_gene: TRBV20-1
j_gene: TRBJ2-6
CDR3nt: TGCAGTGCCCTGGACTCTGGGGCCAACGTCCTGACTTTC
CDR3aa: CSALDSGANVLTF

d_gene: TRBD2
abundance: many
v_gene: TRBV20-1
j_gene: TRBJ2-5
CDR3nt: TGCAGTGCCCCGAGACTAGCGGGTTTGGAGACCCAGTACTTC
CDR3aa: CSAPRLAGLETQYF

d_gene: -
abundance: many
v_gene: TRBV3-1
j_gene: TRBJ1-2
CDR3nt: TGTGCCAGCAGCCTTTCACAGGGAATCGATGGCTACACCTTC
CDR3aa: CASSLSQGIDGYTF

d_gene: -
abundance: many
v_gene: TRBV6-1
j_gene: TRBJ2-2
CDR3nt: TGTGCCAGCGAAGGGGACGGCACCGGGGAGCTGTTTTTT
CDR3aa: CASEGDGTGELFF

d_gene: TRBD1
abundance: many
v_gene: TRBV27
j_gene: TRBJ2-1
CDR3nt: TGTGCCAGCAGTAGGGACAGGGGGTTTTACAATGAGCAGTTCTTC
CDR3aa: CASSRDRGFYNEQFF

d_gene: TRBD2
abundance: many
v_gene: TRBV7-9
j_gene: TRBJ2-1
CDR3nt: TGTGCCAGCAGCTTAGGTGGTAGCGGGAGCGACAATGAGCAGTTCTTC
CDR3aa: CASSLGGSGSDNEQFF

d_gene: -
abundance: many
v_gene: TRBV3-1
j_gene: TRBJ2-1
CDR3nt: TGTGCCAGCAGCCAAGAGGGGTACAATGAGCAGTTCTTC
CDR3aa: CASSQEGYNEQFF

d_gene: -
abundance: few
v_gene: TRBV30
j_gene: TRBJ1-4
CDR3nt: TGTGCCTGGAGTTTCGGACGGACAACTAATGAAAAACTGTTTTTT
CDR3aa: CAWSFGRTTNEKLFF

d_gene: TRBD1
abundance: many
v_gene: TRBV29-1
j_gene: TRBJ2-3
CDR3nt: TGCAGCGTTGGAGCCTCGACAGGGGGGACAGATACGCAGTATTTT
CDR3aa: CSVGASTGGTDTQYF

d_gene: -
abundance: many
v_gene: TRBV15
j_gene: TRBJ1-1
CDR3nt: TGTGCCACCAGCAGACGGCGCGGGAGTGAAGCTTTCTTT
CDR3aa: CATSRRRGSEAFF

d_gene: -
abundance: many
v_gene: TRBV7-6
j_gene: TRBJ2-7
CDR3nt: TGTGCCAGCAGCTTGACCACACCTCCTACGAACGAGCAGTACTTC
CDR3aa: CASSLTTPPTNEQYF

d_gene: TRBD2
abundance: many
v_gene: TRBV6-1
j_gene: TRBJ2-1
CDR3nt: TGTGCCAGCAGGGGACTAGCGGGAGGTCTATACAATGAGCAGTTCTTC
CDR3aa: CASRGLAGGLYNEQFF

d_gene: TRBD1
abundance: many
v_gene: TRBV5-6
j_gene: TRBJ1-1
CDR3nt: TGTGCCAGCAGCGGCACCGACAGGGGGCAAAGTGAAGCTTTCTTT
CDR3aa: CASSGTDRGQSEAFF

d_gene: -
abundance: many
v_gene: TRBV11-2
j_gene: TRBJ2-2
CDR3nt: TGTGCCAGCAGCTTAAAGGGCCCGGATTCCACCGGGGAGCTGTTTTTT
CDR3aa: CASSLKGPDSTGELFF

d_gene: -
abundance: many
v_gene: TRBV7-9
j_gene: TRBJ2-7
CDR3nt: TGTGCCAGCAGCGGGACGGGGTCCCCCTACTACGAGCAGTACTTC
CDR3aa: CASSGTGSPYYEQYF

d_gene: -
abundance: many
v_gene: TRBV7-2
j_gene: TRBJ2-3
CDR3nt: TGTGCCAGCAGCGTAAAGAGGACGGGAGACACAGATACGCAGTATTTT
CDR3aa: CASSVKRTGDTDTQYF

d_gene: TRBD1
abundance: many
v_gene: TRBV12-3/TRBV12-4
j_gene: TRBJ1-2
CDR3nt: TGTGCCAGCAGTCCTTCCGGGACAGGGGGTGGCTACACCTTC
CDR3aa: CASSPSGTGGGYTF

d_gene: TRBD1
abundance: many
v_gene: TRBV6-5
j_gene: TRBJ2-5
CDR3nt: TGTGCCAGCAGTTACTTGATTACAGGGGGCCAAGAGACCCAGTACTTC
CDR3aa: CASSYLITGGQETQYF

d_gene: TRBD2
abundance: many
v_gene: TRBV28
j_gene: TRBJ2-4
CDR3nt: TGTGCCAGCAGTTTGCCAGGGCGGGGGGGAAACATTCAGTACTTC
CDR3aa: CASSLPGRGGNIQYF

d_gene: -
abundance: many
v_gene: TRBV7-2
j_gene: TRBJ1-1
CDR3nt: TGTGCCAGCAGCTTAGCCTCGGGCGGGACTGAAGCTTTCTTT
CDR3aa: CASSLASGGTEAFF

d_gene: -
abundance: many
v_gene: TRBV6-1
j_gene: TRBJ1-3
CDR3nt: TGTGCCAGCAGGACAACCTCCTTGGGAAACACCATATATTTT
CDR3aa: CASRTTSLGNTIYF

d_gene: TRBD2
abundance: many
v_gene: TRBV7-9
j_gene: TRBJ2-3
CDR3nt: TGTGCCAGCAGCTTCCTTTTTAGCGGGACTAGCACAGATACGCAGTATTTT
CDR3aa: CASSFLFSGTSTDTQYF

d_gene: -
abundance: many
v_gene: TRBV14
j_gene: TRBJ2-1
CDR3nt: TGTGCCAGCAGCCAGATTTTTAATGAGCAGTTCTTC
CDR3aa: CASSQIFNEQFF

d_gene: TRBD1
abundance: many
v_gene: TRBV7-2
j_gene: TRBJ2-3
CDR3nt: TGTGCCAGCAGCCTGGGACAGACAGATACGCAGTATTTT
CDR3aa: CASSLGQTDTQYF

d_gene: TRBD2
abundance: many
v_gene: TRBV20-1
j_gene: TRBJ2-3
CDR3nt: TGCAGTGCTCGGAGAGGACTAGCGGCAGAAGGCTTCACAGATACGCAGTATTTT
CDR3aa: CSARRGLAAEGFTDTQYF